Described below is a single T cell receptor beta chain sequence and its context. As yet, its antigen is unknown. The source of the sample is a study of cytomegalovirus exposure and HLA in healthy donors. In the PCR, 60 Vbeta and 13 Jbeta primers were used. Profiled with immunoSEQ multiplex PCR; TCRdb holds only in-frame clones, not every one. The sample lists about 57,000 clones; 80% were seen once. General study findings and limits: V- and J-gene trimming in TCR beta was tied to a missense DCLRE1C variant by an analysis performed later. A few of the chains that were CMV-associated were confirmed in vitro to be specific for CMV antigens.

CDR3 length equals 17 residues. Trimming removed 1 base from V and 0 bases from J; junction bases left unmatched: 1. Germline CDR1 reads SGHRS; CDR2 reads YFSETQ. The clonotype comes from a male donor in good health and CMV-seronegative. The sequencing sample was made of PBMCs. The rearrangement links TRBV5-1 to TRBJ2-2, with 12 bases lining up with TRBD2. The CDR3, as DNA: TGCGCCAGCAGCTTGACTAGCGGGGGGCCGAACACCGGGGAGCTGTTTTTT. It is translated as CASSLTSGGPNTGELFF.